Sequencing of this T cell receptor beta chain was carried out in a study of shared clonotypes between healthy human individuals. Study details: Each donor had three CD4 naive, three CD4 memory, two CD8 naive and one CD8 memory plate.

TCRdb's copy holds only in-frame clones and misses some; the assay was immunoSEQ multiplex PCR. Seen here are 2,500,000 or so clones, roughly 92% observed once, and the top ten hold around 0.38%. The CDR3 is 16 residues long. Trimming stripped 4 bases from V and 4 bases from J, with 17 bases between. Germline lookup yields CDR1 SGDLS and CDR2 YYNGEE. The sequenced material came from naive CD4+ T cells from PBMCs. The subset here: CD45RA+ positively selected. This chain connects TRBV9 to TRBJ2-2; TRBD1 or TRBD2 may be the D gene (5 bases each). This TCR was recovered from a man younger than 35 in good health. Some clones in this sample may be carry-over from other donors' samples. In nucleotides, the CDR3 is TGTGCCAGCAGCCCCACCGGGGCGGTTACCACCGGGGAGCTGTTTTTT. Its translation is CASSPTGAVTTGELFF. The complete variable domain, with remaining parts taken from reference TRBV9 and TRBJ2-2, reads DSGVTQTPKHLITATGQRVTLRCSPRSGDLSVYWYQQSLDQGLQFLIQYYNGEERAKGNILERFSAQQFPDLHSELNLSSLELGDSALYFCASSPTGAVTTGELFFGEGSRLTVL.